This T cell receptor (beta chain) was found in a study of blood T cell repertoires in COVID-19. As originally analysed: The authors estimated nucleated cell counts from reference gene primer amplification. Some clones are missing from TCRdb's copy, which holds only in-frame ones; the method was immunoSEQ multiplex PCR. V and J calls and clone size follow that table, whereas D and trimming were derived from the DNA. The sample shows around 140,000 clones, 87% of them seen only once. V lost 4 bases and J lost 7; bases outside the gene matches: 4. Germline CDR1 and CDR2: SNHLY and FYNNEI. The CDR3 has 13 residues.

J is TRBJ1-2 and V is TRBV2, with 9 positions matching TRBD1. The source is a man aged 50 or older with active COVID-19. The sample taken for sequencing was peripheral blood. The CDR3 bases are TGTGCCAGCAGTGGGGACAGGGATAGTGGCTACACCTTC. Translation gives CASSGDRDSGYTF.